This T cell receptor (beta chain) was found in a study of patients and donors after allogeneic stem cell transplantation. This clonotype was counted a few times. MiXCR, applied by TCRdb to the RT-PCR reads, yields one record per CDR3 protein. Of about 74,000 distinct CDR3 sequences in the sample, 26% were seen once. This CDR3 is built from 16 residues. V dropped 5 bases and J dropped 0 bases, with 16 bases sitting between them. Per the germline V gene, CDR1 is SGHTA and CDR2 is FQGTGA. What was sequenced was blood, either unsorted or a sorted T cell fraction (not recorded which). This sequence joins TRBV7-3 and TRBJ1-1, with D unclear. This sequence originates from a human donor who was either an allogeneic HSCT recipient or a stem cell or donor lymphocyte infusion donor (not recorded which). It is not recorded whose cells these are; they may come from a transplant donor. The CDR3 protein is CASSPVGGQMNTEAFF. CDR3 bases: TGTGCCAGCAGCCCCGTAGGAGGCCAGATGAACACTGAAGCTTTCTTT.